These 13 T cell receptor beta chains were all obtained from the same sample, sequenced in a study of radiation and T cells in renal cell carcinoma. Time point specified: blood 4 weeks post-SBRT, at nephrectomy. The treatment here: 15 Gy SBRT to primary tumor, nephrectomy 4 weeks later. Repertoires were generated with immunoSEQ multiplex PCR, while TCRdb's copy carries only in-frame clones and drops some. This repertoire shows about 170,000 clones, 88% found once; its top ten account for roughly 10%. Source: blood, taken from a patient whose treatment included radiotherapy and nephrectomy. The source is a woman aged 50 to 60 with renal cell carcinoma.

The rearrangement links TRBV6-1 to TRBJ2-7; D uncertain. Trimming shortened V by 10 bases and J by 4 bases, and 20 bases separated the two germline ends. The germline CDR1 and CDR2 sequences are MNHNS and SASEGT. This CDR3 is 14 amino acids long. CDR3 sequence: CATLDPSPPYEQYF. The CDR3 DNA reads TGTGCCACCTTAGACCCTTCCCCGCCATACGAGCAGTACTTC.

The chain joins TRBV29-1 to TRBJ1-1, with a possible D match to TRBD1 (5 bases). The CDR3 loop spans 14 amino acids. Germline V gene lookup returns CDR1 SQVTM and CDR2 ANQGSEA. V was shortened by 3 bases and J by 5 bases, with 16 bases between the two germline ends. CDR3: CSVEVFGRETEAFF. The CDR3 DNA sequence: TGCAGCGTTGAGGTGTTCGGCAGGGAGACTGAAGCTTTCTTT.

This clone was detected only once. The CDR3 protein is CASSSSGGQGFEKLFF. As DNA, the CDR3 is TGTGCCAGCAGTTCGTCCGGGGGACAGGGGTTTGAAAAACTGTTTTTT. This chain joins TRBV6-5 and TRBJ1-4, with TRBD1 identical over 10 bases. The CDR3 is 16 residues long. Looked up from germline, CDR1 is MNHEY and CDR2 is SVGAGI. Trimming took 4 bases from V and 7 from J; bases not matched to a gene: 9.

V is TRBV10-3 and J is TRBJ1-2; 8 nucleotides match TRBD1. The CDR3 runs 14 residues. Germline V CDR1 and CDR2: ENHRY, SYGVKD. V trimming: 10 bases; J trimming: 8 bases; junction bases outside the gene matches: 15. The CDR3 loop is CATARGQDNGGYTF. In DNA form, the CDR3 reads TGTGCCACCGCTCGGGGACAGGACAATGGAGGCTACACCTTC.

The gene calls are TRBV9 and TRBJ1-2; D possibly corresponds to TRBD1 (6 bases). The CDR3 covers 15 residues. V lost 2 bases, J lost 4 bases, and 15 bases lay in between. The germline CDR1 and CDR2 sequences are SGDLS and YYNGEE. CDR3 nucleotide sequence: TGTGCCAGCAGCGTGAATTCAGGGGAAGCCTATGGCTACACCTTC. Translation gives CASSVNSGEAYGYTF.

The genes are TRBV10-3 and TRBJ2-5; 14 bases agree with TRBD2. Losses at the gene ends were 6 bases for V and 1 base for J; bases not matched to a gene: 13. This CDR3 spans 19 amino acids. Germline CDR1 and CDR2: ENHRY and SYGVKD. CDR3 region: CAIRAGLRTSGGSQETQYF. DNA for the CDR3: TGTGCCATCAGAGCGGGACTTCGGACTAGCGGGGGGTCCCAAGAGACCCAGTACTTC.

Written as DNA, the CDR3 is TGTGCCAGTAGTATAGGTGGCGGGGGTGAAGCTTTCTTT. This sequence encodes CASSIGGGGEAFF. V usage is TRBV19 and J usage is TRBJ1-1, with D possibly TRBD1 on 5 matching bases. This CDR3 comprises 13 residues. Trimming took off 1 base at V and 7 bases at J, with 10 bases between the two ends. CDR1 is LNHDA, CDR2 SQIVND, per germline (reference sequence).

This rearrangement joins TRBV29-1 to TRBJ2-1; no definite D call. The V gene lost 1 base and the J gene lost 2 bases, with 6 bases spanning the gap. CDR3 size: 13 residues. Germline lookup yields CDR1 SQVTM and CDR2 ANQGSEA. The CDR3 DNA reads TGCAGCGTTGAAGGAGGAACCTACAATGAGCAGTTCTTC. This sequence encodes CSVEGGTYNEQFF.

The chain links TRBV9 to TRBJ1-2; D not resolved. The CDR3 is 10 amino acids. Germline CDR1 is SGDLS and CDR2 is YYNGEE. The V end was cut by 7 bases, the J end by 6 bases, with 7 bases between. CDR3 sequence: CASGLHGYTF. CDR3 in DNA: TGTGCCAGCGGACTTCATGGCTACACCTTC.

This chain joins TRBV18 and TRBJ1-1; 7 positions agree with TRBD1. Germline trimming cut 1 base from V and 5 bases from J; bases unmatched to any gene: 13. CDR3 length: 17 amino acids. CDR1 and CDR2 from the germline V gene are KGHSH and LQKENI. The CDR3 protein is CASSPLQTTGERTEAFF. CDR3 bases: TGTGCCAGCTCACCACTCCAAACTACAGGGGAAAGAACTGAAGCTTTCTTT.

This clone was picked up one time. J is TRBJ2-4 and V is TRBV4-2; 11 positions agree with TRBD1. Germline CDR1 LGHNA, CDR2 YNFKEQ. V trimming: 4 bases; J trimming: 0 bases; junction bases outside the gene matches: 5. The CDR3 runs to 17 residues. The CDR3 spells CASSLLDRGLAKNIQYF. CDR3 nucleotides: TGTGCCAGCAGCCTCTTGGACAGGGGGCTAGCCAAAAACATTCAGTACTTC.

For the CDR3, the DNA is TGTGCCAGCAGCGCCGTAGGGGGGCCAGGCACAGATACGCAGTATTTT. Amino acids: CASSAVGGPGTDTQYF. The rearrangement uses TRBV9 and TRBJ2-3; D might be TRBD1 or TRBD2, each matching 6 bases. The CDR3 is 16 amino acids. V lost 3 bases, J lost 1 base, and 15 bases lay in between. Germline V lookup: CDR1 SGDLS, CDR2 YYNGEE.

V gene TRBV5-8 combines with J gene TRBJ1-1; D gene ambiguous. Trimming cost V 4 bases and J 3 bases, with 19 bases left between them. Germline CDR1 SGHTS, CDR2 YDEGEE. The CDR3 sequence is 16 residues long. CDR3 region: CASSRSAGSRDTEAFF. The DNA for the CDR3 is TGTGCCAGCAGCCGTTCCGCGGGCAGTAGGGACACTGAAGCTTTCTTT.